A single sample is the source of the 15 T cell receptor gamma chains below, sequenced in a study of γδ T cells in repeated Plasmodium falciparum infection (dated by TCRdb to about 2021). For bulk TCR repertoire analysis, Vgamma9/Vdelta2+ and Vdelta2-negative gammadelta T cell populations were flow-sorted out of peripheral blood mononuclear cells. Library prep was done by multiplex PCR. TCRdb shows the sequencer as Illumina MiSeq. After TCRdb called clones again from the public reads with CATT, rows with identical DNA were merged. Across this sample there are 25,000 to 35,000 gamma-chain clones, with 1.4% seen only once. The top ten clonotypes cover around 19% of the sample. The sequencing input was gamma-delta T cells from blood. These receptors originate from a pool of human donors (malaria-infected and uninfected, not separated).

In its sample, this clone was seen a few times. A far larger clone is one nucleotide away, so this likely arose from a read error. Other nucleotide sequences from this sample produce the same CDR3. The chain uses TRGV9 and TRGJ1 or TRGJ2. Matching the DNA to germline supplied the J gene, which TCRdb does not give. This CDR3 is built from 9 residues. Per the germline V gene, CDR1 is GITISATS and CDR2 is ISYDGTV (reference sequence). CDR3 in DNA: TGTGCATTGGGACCCAAGAAACTCTTT. Encoded protein: CALGPKKLF.

Comments on this clone: The protein that TCRdb holds for this DNA derives from a much larger clone and differs from the translated DNA at residue 5, which likely indicates a read error; the protein shown here is translated from the DNA. This chain uses TRGV3 with TRGJP2. TCRdb records no J gene; here it was assigned by comparing the DNA to germline. The J segment lost 7 bases and the V segment lost 6 bases, leaving 8 bases of the junction unmatched. Germline V lookup: CDR1 VTNTFY, CDR2 YDVSTARD (reference sequence). The CDR3 loop spans 13 amino acids. This CDR3 is CATWHLIDWIKTF. The CDR3 nucleotides read TGTGCCACCTGGCACCTGATTGATTGGATCAAGACGTTT.

In its sample, this clone was seen many times. The mismatch at residue 10 between this DNA's translation and the TCRdb protein of a much larger clone likely reflects a read error; the protein shown is translated from the DNA. The J gene is TRGJ1 or TRGJ2, the V gene TRGV4. The V gene's germline CDR1 is EGSTGY and CDR2 YDSYTSSV. The CDR3 extends over 12 amino acids. CDR3 amino acids: CATWDVGYKELF. In DNA form, the CDR3 reads TGTGCCACCTGGGATGTGGGTTATAAGGAACTCTTT.

A word on this clone: The protein recorded in TCRdb matches a much larger clone and deviates from this DNA's translation at residue 10, suggesting a read error; the protein here is obtained by translating the DNA. The CDR3 DNA follows: TGTGCCACCTGGGACAGGCCGGGGGATAGGATCAAGACGTTT. It encodes CATWDRPGDRIKTF. The chain couples TRGV5 to TRGJP2. V shed 0 bases and J 12 bases; nucleotides not matched to a gene: 10. From germline, CDR1 is VINAFY and CDR2 YDVSNSKD. This CDR3 is 14 amino acids long.

As to this clone: The translation of this DNA and the TCRdb protein of a much larger clone differ at residue 2, probably owing to a read error; the protein shown here is translated from the DNA. This chain links TRGV9 with TRGJ1 or TRGJ2. Because TCRdb records no J gene, it was assigned here through a match of the DNA to germline. The CDR3 totals 11 residues. CDR1 and CDR2 from the germline V gene are GITISATS and ISYDGTV (reference sequence). The CDR3 coding sequence is TGTACCTTTCCGAGGGATTATAAGAAACTCTTT. It translates to CTFPRDYKKLF.

This clone was observed a handful of times. A far larger clone is off by one base, so a read error is likely. This CDR3 is also generated by other DNA sequences in the sample. This CDR3 reads CALWEVLSELGKKIKVF. CDR3 DNA: TGTGCTTTGTGGGAGGTGCTCTCTGAGTTGGGCAAAAAAATCAAGGTATTT. The V gene is TRGV9, the J gene TRGJP. TCRdb records no J gene; here it was assigned by comparing the DNA to germline. The CDR3 totals 17 residues. Germline CDR1 reads GITISATS; CDR2 reads ISYDGTV (reference sequence).

In this sample, this clone turned up a few times. This likely stems from a read error, as it lies one base from a far larger clone. Other DNA sequences in this specimen translate into the identical CDR3. The V gene call is TRGV2, and the J gene call is absent. This CDR3 has 14 amino acids. CDR1 and CDR2 (germline): EGSNGY, YDSYNSKV. CDR3 DNA sequence: TGTGCCACCTGGGACGCATACGTTAAGGGCTTTCAGCTCTTT. This gives the protein CATWDAYVKGFQLF.

This clone was counted only a few times. A far larger clone is just one base off, so this is likely a read error. The gene calls are TRGV9 and TRGJ1 or TRGJ2. The J gene is absent in TCRdb and was assigned here via DNA matching to germline. V lost 3 bases and J lost 3; bases outside the gene matches: 5. Germline V gene data show CDR1 as GITISATS and CDR2 as ISYDGTV (reference sequence). This CDR3 comprises 13 residues. This CDR3 reads CALWEPIYYKKLF. The CDR3 nucleotides read TGTGCCTTGTGGGAGCCAATTTATTATAAGAAACTCTTT.

Worth noting for this clone: The protein in TCRdb stems from a much larger clone and differs at residue 12 from this DNA's translation, likely a read error; here the protein is translated from the DNA. The rearrangement links TRGV9 to TRGJP. Assignment of the J gene here rests on matching the DNA to germline, because TCRdb gives none. Germline V lookup: CDR1 GITISATS, CDR2 ISYDGTV (reference sequence). The CDR3 contains 17 residues. The CDR3 DNA sequence: TGTGCCTTGTGGGAGGAACGTCTGGAGTTGGGCAGAAAAATCAAGGTATTT. Protein: CALWEERLELGRKIKVF.

This clone was detected many times. The protein TCRdb gives is from a much larger clone and does not agree with this DNA's translation at residue 3, likely a read error; the protein shown here comes from the DNA. This rearrangement joins TRGV9 to TRGJP. Assignment of the J gene here rests on matching the DNA to germline, because TCRdb gives none. Germline CDR1 GITISATS, CDR2 ISYDGTV (reference sequence). The CDR3 runs 15 residues. The CDR3 sequence is CASWETPLGKKIKVF. The CDR3 DNA is TGTGCCTCGTGGGAGACCCCGTTGGGCAAAAAAATCAAGGTATTT.

A word on this clone: The mismatch at residue 7 between this DNA's translation and the TCRdb protein of a much larger clone likely reflects a read error; the protein shown is translated from the DNA. The V call is TRGV3, the J call TRGJ1 or TRGJ2. Because TCRdb records no J gene, it was assigned here through a match of the DNA to germline. The ends lost 2 bases at V and 9 bases at J; junction bases unmatched: 4. CDR3 size: 11 residues. CDR1 VTNTFY and CDR2 YDVSTARD come from the germline V gene (reference sequence). The CDR3 spells CATWDISKKLF. The CDR3 nucleotides are TGTGCCACCTGGGACATTAGTAAGAAACTCTTT.

This clone was counted many times. A read error likely explains why the TCRdb protein, taken from a much larger clone, differs from this DNA's translation at residue 4; the protein shown is translated from the DNA. The rearrangement joins TRGV5 to TRGJ1 or TRGJ2. TCRdb leaves out the J gene; it was filled in here by matching the DNA to germline. Germline V gene sequence: CDR1 VINAFY, CDR2 YDVSNSKD. The CDR3 extends over 14 amino acids. The CDR3 coding sequence is TGTGCCACCCGGGACAGGCCAGGTAGTTATAAGAAACTCTTT. Its protein is CATRDRPGSYKKLF.

To note about this clone: A read error likely explains why the TCRdb protein, taken from a much larger clone, differs from this DNA's translation at residue 2; the protein shown is translated from the DNA. The chain recombines TRGV9 with TRGJP. TCRdb carries no J gene annotation; the J gene was assigned here by matching the DNA with germline. Germline CDR1 reads GITISATS; CDR2 reads ISYDGTV (reference sequence). CDR3 length: 17 residues. For the CDR3, the DNA is TGTACCTTGTGGGAGGTGCAAACGGAGTTGGGCAAAAAAATCAAGGTATTT. Its translation: CTLWEVQTELGKKIKVF.

A note on this clone: Mismatch with germline at one junction end may stem from a read error. The chain recombines TRGV9 with TRGJP. Here the J gene came from matching the DNA to germline, since TCRdb omits it. The CDR3 is made up of 16 amino acids. Germline V gene data show CDR1 as GITISATS and CDR2 as ISYDGTV (reference sequence). CDR3 nucleotides: TGTGCCTTGTGGGAGGAGACAAGAGTTGGGCAAAAAGTCAAGGTATTT. The encoded protein is CALWEETRVGQKVKVF.

Worth noting for this clone: The TCRdb record carries a much larger clone's protein, which differs from this DNA's translation at residue 6; a read error is the likely cause, and the protein listed here is the DNA translation. The V gene is TRGV9, the J gene TRGJ1 or TRGJ2. TCRdb is silent on the J gene; assignment here came from matching the DNA to germline. Per the germline V gene, CDR1 is GITISATS and CDR2 is ISYDGTV (reference sequence). CDR3 length: 9 amino acids. The V segment lost 8 bases and the J segment 12 bases; nucleotides outside the gene matches: 7. This CDR3 is CALYSWKLF. The CDR3 DNA sequence: TGTGCCTTGTATTCCTGGAAACTCTTT.